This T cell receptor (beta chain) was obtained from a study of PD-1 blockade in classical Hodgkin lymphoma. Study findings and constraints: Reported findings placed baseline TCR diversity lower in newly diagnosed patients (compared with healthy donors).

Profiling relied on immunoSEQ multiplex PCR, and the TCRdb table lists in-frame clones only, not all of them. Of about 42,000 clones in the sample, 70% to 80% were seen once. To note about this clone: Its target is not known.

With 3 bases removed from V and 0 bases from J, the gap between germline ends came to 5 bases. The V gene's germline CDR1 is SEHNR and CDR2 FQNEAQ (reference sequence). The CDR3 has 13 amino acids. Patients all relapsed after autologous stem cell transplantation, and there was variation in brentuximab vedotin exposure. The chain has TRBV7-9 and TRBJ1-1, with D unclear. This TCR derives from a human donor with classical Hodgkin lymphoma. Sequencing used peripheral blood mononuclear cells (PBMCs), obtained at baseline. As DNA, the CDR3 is TGTGCCAGCAGCTTCTCGGTGAACACTGAAGCTTTCTTT. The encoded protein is CASSFSVNTEAFF. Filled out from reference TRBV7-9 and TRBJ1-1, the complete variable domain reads DTGVSQNPRHKITKRGQNVTFRCDPISEHNRLYWYRQTLGQGPEFLTYFQNEAQLEKSRLLSDRFSAERPKGSFSTLEIQRTEQGDSAMYLCASSFSVNTEAFFGQGTRLTVV.